The clone carrying this T cell receptor beta chain was seen repeatedly, ten times or more. This sample was included in a study of CD8 T cells in ankylosing spondylitis. Trimming stripped 2 bases from V and 6 bases from J, with 8 bases between. The germline V gene has CDR1 MDHEN and CDR2 SYDVKM. There are 14 residues in the CDR3. TCRdb reprocessed the 5' RACE reads via MiXCR and lists one record per CDR3 protein. Of about 320,000 distinct CDR3 sequences listed, 9.5% to 13% are singletons. Sequencing was carried out using blood, either unsorted or a sorted T cell fraction (not recorded which). This receptor was obtained from a female donor with ankylosing spondylitis or in good health (not recorded which). The chain has TRBV28 and TRBJ1-6; D is unresolved. The CDR3 here is CASSLPQFNSPLHF. The CDR3 DNA reads as TGTGCCAGCAGTTTACCCCAATTTAATTCACCCCTCCACTTT.